This record covers a single TCR beta chain. Its antigen is unknown. This sample is part of a study of OX40 agonist ivuxolimab in advanced cancers. Study-wide context: Ivuxolimab is an agonistic anti-OX40 (CD134) antibody, and patients were treated with it. Mean age around 60 years, range roughly 20 to 85; approximately 83% male. Overall study findings and caveats: Doses of 0.1 to 3.0 mg/kg were accompanied by clonal expansion of CD4+ and CD8+ blood T cells by week 6.

Assay: immunoSEQ multiplex PCR; the TCRdb copy retains only in-frame clones and omits some. The data hold over 100,000 clones, with more than 85% observed a single time. The CDR3 runs 15 residues. In germline, CDR1 is SGHTA, CDR2 FQGNSA. J gave up 2 bases and V 4 bases, and 3 bases lay outside the gene matches. Autoimmune disease history or systemic immunosuppression led to patient exclusion. This clonotype was obtained from an adult with an advanced solid tumor such as melanoma, head and neck, liver or kidney cancer. The chain employs TRBV7-2 and TRBJ2-1; 9 nucleotides agree with TRBD2. This material consisted of CD4+ or CD8+ T cells sorted from blood, taken in a trial of the OX40 agonist ivuxolimab. The CDR3 region is CASSSGGGAYNEQFF. The CDR3 DNA reads as TGTGCCAGCAGCTCTGGCGGGGGGGCCTACAATGAGCAGTTCTTC.